A selection of T cell receptor beta chains follows, all from one sample in a study of OX40 agonist ivuxolimab in advanced cancers. TCRdb's table, derived via immunoSEQ multiplex PCR, lists solely in-frame clones and lacks some. The sample has 65,000 to 85,000 clones; around 87% are singletons. This sample comprised CD4+ or CD8+ T cells sorted from blood, obtained in a trial of the OX40 agonist ivuxolimab. The receptors derive from an adult with an advanced solid tumor such as melanoma, head and neck, liver or kidney cancer. Both conserved end residues are part of each CDR3. Each record gives: clone size, D gene, J gene, V gene, CDR3 DNA, CDR3 protein. A D gene is named only where the DNA matches it firmly. Only some rows state a clone size, as once, few, many or a class for expanded clones.

.	.	TRBJ1-2	TRBV6-5	TGTGCCAGCAGCTCCGGGACCCTCTATGGCTACACCTTC	CASSSGTLYGYTF
.	TRBD2	TRBJ2-1	TRBV11-3	TGTGCCAGCAGCTCGGGGGGGGAAAGCGATGAGCAGTTCTTC	CASSSGGESDEQFF
.	TRBD1	TRBJ1-5	TRBV6-6	TGTGCCAGCGGGGACAGGGGAACCAATCAGCCCCAGCATTTT	CASGDRGTNQPQHF
.	.	TRBJ2-5	TRBV27	TGTGCCAGCAGCCTCCTGGGAGTTCGGGGGGAGACCCAGTACTTC	CASSLLGVRGETQYF
.	.	TRBJ2-5	TRBV5-8	TGTGCCAGCAGCCTCCGCTTGGGAGGGGGTTACCAAGAGACCCAGTACTTC	CASSLRLGGGYQETQYF
.	TRBD2	TRBJ2-3	TRBV4-3	TGCGCCAGCAGCCCCAGGACTAGCGGGGGGCTAAGCACAGATACGCAGTATTTT	CASSPRTSGGLSTDTQYF
.	.	TRBJ2-7	TRBV5-6	TGTGCCAGCAGCTTGGACAGGCAGTTCTCCTACGAGCAGTACTTC	CASSLDRQFSYEQYF
.	.	TRBJ2-5	TRBV19	TGTGCCAGTAGTATTGCAGGCCAAGAGACCCAGTACTTC	CASSIAGQETQYF
.	.	TRBJ2-6	TRBV28	TGTGCCAGCAGTTTATGGGGCTCCGCTTCTGGGGCCAACGTCCTGACTTTC	CASSLWGSASGANVLTF
few	.	TRBJ2-2	TRBV6-4	TGTGCCAGCAGTGACCAGACCGGGGAGCTGTTTTTT	CASSDQTGELFF